This T cell receptor beta chain was identified during a study of T cell responses to AZD1222 COVID-19 vaccine. Assay used: immunoSEQ multiplex PCR; TCRdb lists only in-frame clones, some missing. The sample yields roughly 100,000 clones, roughly 85% seen once. Trimming removed 7 bases from V and 2 bases from J, with 16 bases in between. In germline, CDR1 is SGDLS, CDR2 YYNGEE. This CDR3 is built from 15 residues. The chain recombines TRBV9 with TRBJ1-5; tentatively, D is TRBD1 (5 bases). The sequencing here drew on peripheral blood, taken on day 0 of AZD1222 vaccination. This TCR was recovered from an adult in good health. The CDR3, as DNA: TGTGCCAGCTCCCGGGGGTTCCATGGCAATCAGCCCCAGCATTTT. Amino acids: CASSRGFHGNQPQHF.